This TCR beta chain appears in the sequencing data of a study of blood T cell repertoires in COVID-19. The germline CDR1 and CDR2 sequences are SGHTA and FQGNSA. The J segment lost 4 bases and the V segment lost 6 bases, leaving 4 bases of the junction unmatched. The CDR3 has 14 residues. Sequencing was performed with immunoSEQ multiplex PCR; in TCRdb, only in-frame clones are kept and a portion is missing. This sample carries approximately 190,000 clones, around 80% of them seen once, and the ten largest clones take roughly 14%. V gene TRBV7-2 combines with J gene TRBJ2-7; 12 nucleotides line up with TRBD2. This clonotype was obtained from a man aged 25 to 45 with active or convalescent COVID-19. What was sequenced was peripheral blood. CDR3 residues: CASSLAGGPYEQYF. In nucleotides, the CDR3 is TGTGCCAGCAGTCTAGCGGGAGGGCCATACGAGCAGTACTTC.